This T cell receptor beta chain was identified during a study of cytomegalovirus exposure and HLA in healthy donors. General study results and limits: The classifier was said to identify cytomegalovirus status with high specificity and sensitivity.

Primers: 60 Vbeta forward and 13 Jbeta reverse. Produced via immunoSEQ multiplex PCR; TCRdb's table is partial and in-frame only. This table holds tens of thousands of clones. This CDR3 has 14 residues. CDR1 is MNHEY and CDR2 is SMNVEV in the germline V gene (reference sequence). The J segment lost 5 bases and the V segment lost 6 bases, leaving 6 bases of the junction unmatched. In the case of this clone: Its target is unknown.

The TCR was taken from a woman aged 55-75 years in good health and CMV-seronegative. The sample was PBMCs. J is TRBJ1-4 and V is TRBV27, with 7 positions matching TRBD1. The CDR3 region is CASRQGPLNEKLFF. The CDR3 DNA sequence: TGTGCCAGCAGACAGGGGCCACTCAATGAAAAACTGTTTTTT.